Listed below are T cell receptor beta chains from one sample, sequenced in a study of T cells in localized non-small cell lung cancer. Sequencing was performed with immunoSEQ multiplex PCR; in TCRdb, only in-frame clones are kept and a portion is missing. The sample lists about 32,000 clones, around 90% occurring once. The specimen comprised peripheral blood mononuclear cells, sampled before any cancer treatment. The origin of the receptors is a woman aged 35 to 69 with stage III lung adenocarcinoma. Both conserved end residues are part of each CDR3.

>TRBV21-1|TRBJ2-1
CASSLGRYNEQFF
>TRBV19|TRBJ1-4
CASSIGDRVEEKLFF
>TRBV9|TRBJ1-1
CASSVGGTLNTEAFF
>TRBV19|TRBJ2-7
CASSPTSRAYEQYF
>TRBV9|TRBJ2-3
CASSVVADSTDTQYF
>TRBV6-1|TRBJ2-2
CASSEGRLENTGELFF
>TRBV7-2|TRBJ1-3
CASSYQISGNTIYF
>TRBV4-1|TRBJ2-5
CASSRESGTSGRSETQYF
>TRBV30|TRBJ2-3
CAWSKVGVRGTDTQYF
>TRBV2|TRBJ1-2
CASSESTAKGYTF
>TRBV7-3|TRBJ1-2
CATNANRAVRGRNYGYTF
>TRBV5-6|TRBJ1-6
CASSVQTGNSPLHF
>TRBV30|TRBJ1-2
CACTPGQSYGYTF
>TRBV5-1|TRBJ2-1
CASSRLAGAFNEQFF
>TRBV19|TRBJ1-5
CASSPTGASPYSNQPQHF
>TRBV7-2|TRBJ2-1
CASTRLAGGDEQFF
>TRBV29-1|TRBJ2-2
CSVGQPANTGELFF
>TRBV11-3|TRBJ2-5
CASSPRSGAGGETQYF
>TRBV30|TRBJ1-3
CAWSIGRSSGNTIYF
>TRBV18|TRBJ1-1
CASSPDMNTEAFF
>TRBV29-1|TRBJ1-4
CSVGQGNFNEKLFF
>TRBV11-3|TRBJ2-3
CASSLGSEYADTQYF
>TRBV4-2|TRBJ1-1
CASSQDLLSTEAFF
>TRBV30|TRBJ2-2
CAWSAPIGNTGELFF
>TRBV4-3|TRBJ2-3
CASSQASGGGDTPDTQYF
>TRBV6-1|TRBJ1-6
CASRKQGAYNSPLHF
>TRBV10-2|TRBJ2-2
CASSESMVGVLANTGELFF
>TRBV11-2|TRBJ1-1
CASSRWGNTEAFF
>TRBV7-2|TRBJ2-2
CASSFQTGNTGELFF
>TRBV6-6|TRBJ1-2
CASRMRGGYTF
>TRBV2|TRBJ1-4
CASLKLQGAGEKLFF
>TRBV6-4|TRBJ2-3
CASSDRTGGTDTQYF
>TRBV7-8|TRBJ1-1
CASSLDRGTANTEAFF
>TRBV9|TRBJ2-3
CASSAVAGIRDTQYF
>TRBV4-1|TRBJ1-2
CASSQKAGGGYGYTF
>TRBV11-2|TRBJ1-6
CASRLLRDKSGQGSPLHF
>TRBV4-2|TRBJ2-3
CASSPSAGSQRPTQYF
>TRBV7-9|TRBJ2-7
CASSLNAAGGYEQYF
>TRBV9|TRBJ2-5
CASSVEASLQETQYF
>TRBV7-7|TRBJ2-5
CASSLGQGGTQYF
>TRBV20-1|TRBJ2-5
CSASFQETQYF
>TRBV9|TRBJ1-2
CASSVTGGASGYTF
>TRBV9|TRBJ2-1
CASSVTSGNLDEQFF
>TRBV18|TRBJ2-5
CASSRGLAQETQYF
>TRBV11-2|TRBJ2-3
CASSPGLAGPRDTQYF
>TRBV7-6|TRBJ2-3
CASSRTGGTDTQYF
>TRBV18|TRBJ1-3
CASSPPGTSGNTIYF
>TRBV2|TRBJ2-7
CASFFGRTSSYEQYF
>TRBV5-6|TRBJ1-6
CASSLFRTGGNNSPLHF
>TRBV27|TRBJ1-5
CASSFSGIDQPQHF
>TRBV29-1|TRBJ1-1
CSVESGQVEAFF
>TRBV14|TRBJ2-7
CASSQTTPPYEQYF
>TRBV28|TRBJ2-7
CASSFDRGTGSYEQYF
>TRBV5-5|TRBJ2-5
CASSPSGTNQETQYF